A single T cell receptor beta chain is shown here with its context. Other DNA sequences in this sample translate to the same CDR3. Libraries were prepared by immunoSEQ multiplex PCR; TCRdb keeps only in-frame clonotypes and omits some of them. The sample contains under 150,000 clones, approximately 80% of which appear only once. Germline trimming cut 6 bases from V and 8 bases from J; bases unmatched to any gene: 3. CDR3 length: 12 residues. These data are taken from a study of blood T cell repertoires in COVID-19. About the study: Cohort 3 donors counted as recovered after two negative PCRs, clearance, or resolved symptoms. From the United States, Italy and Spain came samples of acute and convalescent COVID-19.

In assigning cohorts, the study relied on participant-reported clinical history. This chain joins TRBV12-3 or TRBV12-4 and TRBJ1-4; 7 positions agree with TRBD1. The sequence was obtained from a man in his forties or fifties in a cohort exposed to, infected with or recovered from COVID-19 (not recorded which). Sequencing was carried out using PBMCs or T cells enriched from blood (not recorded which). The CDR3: CASRRQGEKLFF. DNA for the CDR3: TGTGCCAGCAGGCGACAGGGAGAAAAACTGTTTTTT.